This TCR beta chain was obtained from a study of cytomegalovirus exposure and HLA in healthy donors. Study-wide results and limits: The study carried out a later analysis of TCR beta sequences. It associated approximately 17,000 of them with specific HLA alleles at a false discovery rate of 0.05.

Primers: 60 Vbeta forward and 13 Jbeta reverse. This table comes from immunoSEQ multiplex PCR, and its TCRdb copy is limited to in-frame clones, with some not included. The table shows 150,000 to 200,000 clones, with 65% to 70% occurring only once. This clone came up once. Its antigen is unidentified. Per the germline V gene, CDR1 is SGHNT and CDR2 is YENEEA. The CDR3 contains 13 residues. V was clipped by 4 bases and J by 1 base, with 7 bases between them. Input material: PBMCs. The source is a woman between 18 and 29 years old in good health and CMV-seropositive. The V and J genes are TRBV11-3 and TRBJ1-1, with D tentatively TRBD1 (5 bases). CDR3 DNA: TGTGCCAGCAGCTCCGGGGGGAACACTGAAGCTTTCTTT. This gives the protein CASSSGGNTEAFF.